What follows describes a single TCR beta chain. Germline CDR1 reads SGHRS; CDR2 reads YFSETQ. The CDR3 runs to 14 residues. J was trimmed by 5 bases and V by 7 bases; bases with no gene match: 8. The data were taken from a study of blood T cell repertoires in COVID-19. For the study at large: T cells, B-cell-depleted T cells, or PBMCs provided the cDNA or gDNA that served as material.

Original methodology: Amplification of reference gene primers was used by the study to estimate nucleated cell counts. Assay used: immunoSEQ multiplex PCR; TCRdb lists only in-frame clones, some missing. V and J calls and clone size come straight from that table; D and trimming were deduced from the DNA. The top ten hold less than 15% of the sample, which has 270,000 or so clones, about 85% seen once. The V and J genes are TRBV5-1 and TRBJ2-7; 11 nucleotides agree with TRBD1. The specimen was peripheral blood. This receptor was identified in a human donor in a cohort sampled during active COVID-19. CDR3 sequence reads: CASAGTGGYNEQYF. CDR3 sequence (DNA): TGCGCCAGCGCCGGGACAGGGGGTTATAACGAGCAGTACTTC. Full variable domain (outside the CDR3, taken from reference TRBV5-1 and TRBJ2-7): KAGVTQTPRYLIKTRGQQVTLSCSPISGHRSVSWYQQTPGQGLQFLFEYFSETQRNKGNFPGRFSGRQFSNSRSEMNVSTLELGDSALYLCASAGTGGYNEQYFGPGTRLTVT.